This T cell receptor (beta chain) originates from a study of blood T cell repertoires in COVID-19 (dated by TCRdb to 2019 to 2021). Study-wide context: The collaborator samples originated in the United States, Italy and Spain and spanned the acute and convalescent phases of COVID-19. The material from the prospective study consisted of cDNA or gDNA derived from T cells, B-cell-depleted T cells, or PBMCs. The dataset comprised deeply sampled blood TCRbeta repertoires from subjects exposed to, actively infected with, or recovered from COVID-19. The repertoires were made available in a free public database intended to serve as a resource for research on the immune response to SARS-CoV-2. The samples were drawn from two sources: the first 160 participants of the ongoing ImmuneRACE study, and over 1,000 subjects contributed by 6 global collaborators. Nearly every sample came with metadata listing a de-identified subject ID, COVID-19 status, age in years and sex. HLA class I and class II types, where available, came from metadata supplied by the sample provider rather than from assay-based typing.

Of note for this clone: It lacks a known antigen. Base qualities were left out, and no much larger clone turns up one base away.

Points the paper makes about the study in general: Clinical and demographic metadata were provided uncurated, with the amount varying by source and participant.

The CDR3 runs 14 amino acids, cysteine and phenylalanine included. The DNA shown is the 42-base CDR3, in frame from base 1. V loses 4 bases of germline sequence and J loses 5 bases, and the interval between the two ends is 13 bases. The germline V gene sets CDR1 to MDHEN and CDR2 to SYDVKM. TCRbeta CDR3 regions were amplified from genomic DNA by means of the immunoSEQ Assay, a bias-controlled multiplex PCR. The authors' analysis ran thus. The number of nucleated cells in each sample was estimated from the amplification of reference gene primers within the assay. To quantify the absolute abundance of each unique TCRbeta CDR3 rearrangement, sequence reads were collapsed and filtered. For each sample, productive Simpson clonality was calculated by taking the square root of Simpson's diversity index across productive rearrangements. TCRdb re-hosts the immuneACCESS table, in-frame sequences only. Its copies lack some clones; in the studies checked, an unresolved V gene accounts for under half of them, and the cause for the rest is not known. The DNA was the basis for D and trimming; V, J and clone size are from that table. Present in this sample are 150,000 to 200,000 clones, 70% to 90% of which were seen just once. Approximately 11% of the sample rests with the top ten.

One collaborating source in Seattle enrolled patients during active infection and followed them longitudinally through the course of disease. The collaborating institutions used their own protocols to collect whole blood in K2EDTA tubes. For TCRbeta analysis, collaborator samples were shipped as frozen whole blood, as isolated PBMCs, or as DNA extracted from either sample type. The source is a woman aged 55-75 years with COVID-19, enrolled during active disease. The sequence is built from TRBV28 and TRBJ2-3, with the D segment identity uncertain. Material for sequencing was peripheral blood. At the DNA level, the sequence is TGTGCCAGCAGTTCTGTTGGGCTGCAAGATACGCAGTATTTT. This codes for CASSSVGLQDTQYF.